The sequence of this T cell receptor beta chain was determined in a study of shared T cell receptors in the human thymus. Repertoires were generated with immunoSEQ multiplex PCR, while TCRdb's copy carries only in-frame clones and drops some. The sample has some 660,000 clones, about 87% seen once. The CDR3 has 14 residues. Germline V gives CDR1 MDHEN, CDR2 SYDVKM. V lost 6 bases, J lost 8 bases, and 8 bases stayed unmatched. This sample also belongs to another study, concerning human thymus T cells. That work adds: Unrelated individuals reportedly shared highly overlapping thymic TCR repertoires.

The TCR was taken from a boy younger than two with a congenital heart defect. Source material: thymocytes. This chain uses TRBV28 with TRBJ1-4; 8 nucleotides align to TRBD1. The CDR3 DNA is TGTGCCAGCAGACCAGGACAGGGTGAAGAAAAACTGTTTTTT. Amino acids: CASRPGQGEEKLFF.